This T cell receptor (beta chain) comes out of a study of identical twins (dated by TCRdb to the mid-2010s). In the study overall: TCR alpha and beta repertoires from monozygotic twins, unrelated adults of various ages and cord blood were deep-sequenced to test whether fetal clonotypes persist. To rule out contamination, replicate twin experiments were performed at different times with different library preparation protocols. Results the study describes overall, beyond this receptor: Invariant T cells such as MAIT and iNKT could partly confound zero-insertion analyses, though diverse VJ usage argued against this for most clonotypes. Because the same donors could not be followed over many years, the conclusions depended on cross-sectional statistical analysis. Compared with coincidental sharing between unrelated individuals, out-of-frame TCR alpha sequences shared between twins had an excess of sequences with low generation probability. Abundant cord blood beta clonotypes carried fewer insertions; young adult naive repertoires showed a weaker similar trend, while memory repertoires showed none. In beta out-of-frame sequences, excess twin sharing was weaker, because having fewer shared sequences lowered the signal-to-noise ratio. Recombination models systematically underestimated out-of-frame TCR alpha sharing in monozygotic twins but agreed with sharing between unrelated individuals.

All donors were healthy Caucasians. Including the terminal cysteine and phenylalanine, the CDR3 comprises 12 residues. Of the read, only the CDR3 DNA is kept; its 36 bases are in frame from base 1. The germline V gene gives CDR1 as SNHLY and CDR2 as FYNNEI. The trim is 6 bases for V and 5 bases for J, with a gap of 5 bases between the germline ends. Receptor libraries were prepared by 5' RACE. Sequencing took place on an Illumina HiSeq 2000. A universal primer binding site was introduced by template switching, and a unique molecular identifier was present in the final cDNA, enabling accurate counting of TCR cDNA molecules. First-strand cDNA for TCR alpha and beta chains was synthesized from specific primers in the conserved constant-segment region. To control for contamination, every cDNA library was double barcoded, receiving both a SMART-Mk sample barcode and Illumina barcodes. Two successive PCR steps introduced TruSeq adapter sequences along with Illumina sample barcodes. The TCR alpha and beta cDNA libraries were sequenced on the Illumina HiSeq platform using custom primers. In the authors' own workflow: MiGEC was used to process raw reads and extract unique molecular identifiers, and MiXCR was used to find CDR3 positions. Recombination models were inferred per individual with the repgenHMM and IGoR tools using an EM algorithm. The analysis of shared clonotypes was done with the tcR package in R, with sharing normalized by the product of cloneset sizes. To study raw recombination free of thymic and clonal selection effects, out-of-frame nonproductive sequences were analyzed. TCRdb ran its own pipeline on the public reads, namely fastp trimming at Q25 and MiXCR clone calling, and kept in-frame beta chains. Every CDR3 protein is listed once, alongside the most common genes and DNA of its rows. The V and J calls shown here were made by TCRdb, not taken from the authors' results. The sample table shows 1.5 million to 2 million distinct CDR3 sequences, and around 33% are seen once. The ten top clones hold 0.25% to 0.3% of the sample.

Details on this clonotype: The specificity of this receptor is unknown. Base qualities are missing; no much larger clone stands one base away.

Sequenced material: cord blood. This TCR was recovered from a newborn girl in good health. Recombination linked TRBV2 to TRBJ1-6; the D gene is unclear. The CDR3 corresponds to CASRLDNSPLHF. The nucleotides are TGTGCCAGCAGACTGGATAATTCACCCCTCCACTTT.